This T cell receptor (beta chain) was sequenced for a study of T-cell reconstitution after alpha-beta-depleted transplantation in children. Unique molecular identifiers were incorporated into the prepared TCRbeta library. A single record per CDR3 protein comes from TCRdb applying MiXCR to the PCR reads. The data contain around 700,000 distinct CDR3 sequences, under 15% of them seen just once; the ten biggest clones take up 0.65% to 0.9%. Germline CDR1 and CDR2: DFQATT and SNEGSKA (reference sequence). V lost 1 base to trimming and J lost 0 bases, with 10 bases between them. This CDR3 is 15 amino acids long. This clonotype was observed at least ten times.

The sample in question was PBMCs, obtained before TCRalphabeta/CD19-depleted stem cell transplant. This TCR derives from a girl aged 2 to 10 with congenital amegakaryocytic thrombocytopenia, due to receive a stem cell transplant. This chain uses TRBV20-1 with TRBJ2-1; tentative D call: TRBD2 (6 bases). CDR3 in DNA: TGCAGTGCTAGAGTTTCCGGGAGCTCCTACAATGAGCAGTTCTTC. Translating it yields CSARVSGSSYNEQFF.